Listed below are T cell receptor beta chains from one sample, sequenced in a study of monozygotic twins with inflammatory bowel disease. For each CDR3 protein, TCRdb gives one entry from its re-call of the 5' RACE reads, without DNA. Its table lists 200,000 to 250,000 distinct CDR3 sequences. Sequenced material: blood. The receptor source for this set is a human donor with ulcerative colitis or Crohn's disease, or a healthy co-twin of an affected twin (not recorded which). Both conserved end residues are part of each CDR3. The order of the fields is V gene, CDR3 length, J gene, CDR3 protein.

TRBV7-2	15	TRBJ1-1	CASSFSGKVNTEAFF
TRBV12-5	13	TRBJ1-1	CASGLIRGTEAFF
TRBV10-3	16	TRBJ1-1	CAISESRGIMNTEAFF
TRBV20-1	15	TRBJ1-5	CSARENRVGGQPQHF
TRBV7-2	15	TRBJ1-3	CASSLVWGLGNTIYF
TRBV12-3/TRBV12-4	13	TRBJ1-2	CASSLDNTYGYTF
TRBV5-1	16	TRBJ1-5	CVSSEYPDRLDQPQHF
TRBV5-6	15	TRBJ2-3	CASSLAGSRTDTQYF
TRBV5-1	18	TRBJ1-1	CASSLKTVSGDQPTEAFF
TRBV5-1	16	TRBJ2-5	CASSLVPAGGSETQYF
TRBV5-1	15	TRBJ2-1	CASSLTSGTYNEQFF
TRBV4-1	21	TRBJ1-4	CASSQDLFGQGGWATNEKLFF
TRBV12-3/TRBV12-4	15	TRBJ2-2	CASSLSDRLTGELFF
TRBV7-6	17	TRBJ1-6	CASSSGRGRGIGSPLHF
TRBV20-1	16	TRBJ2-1	CSARDLAGQGLNEQFF
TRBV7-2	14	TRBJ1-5	CASSPTGSNQPQHF
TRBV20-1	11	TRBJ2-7	CSARSGLEQYF